These T cell receptor beta chains were read from a single sample in a study of T cells in Graves' hyperthyroidism and ophthalmopathy. Each CDR3 protein is one row after TCRdb ran MiXCR on the multiplex PCR reads. In the table there are fewer than 650,000 distinct CDR3 sequences, more than 13% of which are singletons. Sequenced material: blood. These receptors were taken from a woman in her late teens or twenties with Graves' ophthalmopathy. Each CDR3 is given with its conserved first and last residue. The D gene is left open where the match is weak. Some rows have no size entry. The others give once, few or many, or a class for an expanded clone.

j_call clone_size v_call d_call cdr3_aa cdr3_nt
TRBJ2-7 many TRBV12-3/TRBV12-4 TRBD2 CASSLGLALGEQYF TGTGCCAGCAGTTTAGGACTAGCCCTGGGCGAGCAGTACTTC
TRBJ2-2 many TRBV6-2/TRBV6-3 TRBD1 CASRGQGVGAGELFF TGTGCCAGCAGGGGACAGGGCGTAGGGGCCGGGGAGCTGTTTTTT
TRBJ2-7 few TRBV25-1 - CASSVSLEEQYF TGTGCCAGCAGTGTTAGTTTGGAGGAGCAGTACTTC
TRBJ1-3 - TRBV6-2/TRBV6-3 - CASSYEGESGNTIYF TGTGCCAGCAGTTACGAGGGGGAATCTGGAAACACCATATATTTT
TRBJ2-7 many TRBV5-8 TRBD2 CASSLRAGEGEQYF TGTGCCAGCAGCTTGCGGGCGGGGGAGGGCGAGCAGTACTTC
TRBJ1-3 - TRBV28 - CASSLGAENTIYF TGTGCCAGCAGTTTGGGGGCTGAAAACACCATATATTTT
TRBJ2-5 many TRBV28 - CASSFTTGETQYF TGTGCCAGCAGTTTTACGACGGGAGAGACCCAGTACTTC
TRBJ1-2 many TRBV12-3/TRBV12-4 TRBD1 CASRNSFRGNYGYTF TGTGCCAGCAGGAATTCGTTCAGGGGGAACTATGGCTACACCTTC
TRBJ2-1 many TRBV20-1 - CSARRGADNEQFF TGCAGTGCTAGGAGGGGGGCTGACAATGAGCAGTTCTTC
TRBJ1-6 many TRBV6-2/TRBV6-3 - CASSPRRAVSPLHF TGTGCCAGCAGCCCCAGAAGGGCGGTTTCACCCCTCCACTTT
TRBJ2-1 few TRBV28 - CASSTGAYNEQFF TGTGCCAGTAGTACCGGGGCATACAATGAGCAGTTCTTC
TRBJ1-2 - TRBV5-4 TRBD1 CASSQGVFTAGYTF TGTGCCAGCAGCCAGGGGGTTTTTACGGCCGGCTACACCTTC
TRBJ2-1 many TRBV20-1 TRBD1 CSARRWDSYNEQFF TGCAGTGCTAGAAGGTGGGACAGCTACAATGAGCAGTTCTTC
TRBJ1-1 many TRBV25-1 - CASSAGPGEGGAKTEAFF TGTGCCAGCAGTGCCGGACCAGGTGAGGGGGGCGCAAAGACTGAAGCTTTCTTT
TRBJ2-2 - TRBV4-3 - CASSQSGVRGTGELFF TGCGCCAGCAGCCAATCAGGCGTGAGGGGGACCGGGGAGCTGTTTTTT
TRBJ2-3 many TRBV30 - CAWSRGLFSGTDTQYF TGTGCCTGGAGTCGCGGACTGTTCTCCGGCACAGATACGCAGTATTTT
TRBJ2-1 many TRBV2 - CASTVVEEQFF TGTGCCAGCACAGTGGTGGAAGAGCAGTTCTTC
TRBJ2-5 many TRBV20-1 - CSARGRKGVGGPQETQYF TGCAGTGCTAGAGGAAGAAAGGGGGTCGGTGGGCCACAAGAGACCCAGTACTTC
TRBJ2-7 many TRBV11-1 - CASRLSEHSHEQYF TGTGCCAGCAGGCTATCGGAGCACAGCCACGAGCAGTACTTC
TRBJ2-7 many TRBV6-1 - CASNLAWGYEQYF TGTGCCAGCAATCTAGCGTGGGGCTACGAGCAGTACTTC
TRBJ2-2 - TRBV6-4 TRBD2 CASSLLGLAGGRVTGELFF TGTGCCAGCAGTCTCCTCGGGCTAGCGGGAGGTCGGGTCACCGGGGAGCTGTTTTTT
TRBJ2-1 - TRBV7-8 TRBD2 CASSIRTSPGGEQFF TGTGCCAGCAGCATCCGGACTAGCCCTGGGGGAGAGCAGTTCTTC
TRBJ2-7 many TRBV10-3 - CATTWEGAYEQYF TGTGCCACAACCTGGGAAGGGGCCTACGAGCAGTACTTC
TRBJ1-3 many TRBV30 - CAWSHANTIYF TGTGCCTGGAGCCATGCGAACACCATATATTTT
TRBJ2-5 few TRBV7-9 - CASSLATGLRSQETQYF TGTGCCAGCAGCTTAGCCACTGGTTTGCGGTCCCAAGAGACCCAGTACTTC
TRBJ2-4 many TRBV7-9 - CASSLGLRENIQYF TGTGCCAGCAGCCTGGGACTTCGGGAAAACATTCAGTACTTC
TRBJ2-1 many TRBV3-1 TRBD2 CASMGLRRESRGNEQFF TGTGCCAGCATGGGACTACGGCGGGAGTCACGCGGCAATGAGCAGTTCTTC
TRBJ1-2 few TRBV30 - CAWSAVANYGYTF TGTGCCTGGAGTGCGGTCGCTAACTATGGCTACACCTTC
TRBJ1-4 many TRBV28 - CASSLRQGGNEKLFF TGTGCCAGCAGTCTCCGGCAGGGTGGTAATGAAAAACTGTTTTTT
TRBJ2-7 - TRBV24-1 - CATSDTRGPYEQYF TGTGCCACCAGTGATACCAGGGGTCCGTACGAGCAGTATTTC
TRBJ1-2 many TRBV6-2/TRBV6-3 - CASSYSSSGYTF TGTGCCAGCAGTTACTCGAGTAGTGGCTACACCTTC
TRBJ2-3 many TRBV11-2 TRBD2 CASSLLGGLAGADTQYF TGTGCCAGCAGCTTACTTGGCGGACTAGCGGGAGCAGATACGCAGTATTTT
TRBJ2-1 many TRBV28 TRBD2 CASSYRSFRSGGHEQFF TGTGCCAGCAGCTACCGAAGTTTTCGGTCGGGGGGTCATGAGCAGTTCTTC
TRBJ2-7 many TRBV24-1 - CATSDPTDRYGEQYF TGTGCCACCAGTGACCCCACCGACAGATACGGCGAGCAGTACTTC
TRBJ2-7 many TRBV5-6 TRBD1 CASSKDRVSYEQYF TGTGCCAGCAGCAAGGACAGGGTCTCCTACGAGCAGTACTTC
TRBJ1-1 many TRBV12-3/TRBV12-4 - CASRNTEAFF TGTGCCAGCAGGAACACTGAAGCTTTCTTT
TRBJ2-7 many TRBV12-5 TRBD1 CASGGTGNNEQYF TGTGCTAGTGGTGGGACAGGGAACAACGAGCAGTACTTC
TRBJ2-5 many TRBV2 - CASRRRGGPRGEETQYF TGTGCCAGCAGACGGCGGGGCGGGCCTCGGGGTGAAGAGACCCAGTACTTC
TRBJ2-1 many TRBV6-1 - CASRRGGGNEQFF TGTGCCAGCAGAAGAGGGGGAGGGAATGAGCAGTTCTTC
TRBJ2-2 few TRBV20-1 - CSARDENRNTGELFF TGCAGTGCTAGAGATGAAAACAGGAACACCGGGGAGCTGTTTTTT
TRBJ1-1 many TRBV30 - CAWRRTILEAFF TGTGCCTGGAGACGGACAATCTTAGAAGCTTTCTTT
TRBJ2-7 few TRBV19 - CASSIGGTHAEQYF TGTGCCAGTAGTATAGGGGGGACCCACGCCGAGCAGTACTTC
TRBJ2-1 many TRBV19 TRBD2 CASSIDLAGLAGGPYNEQFF TGTGCCAGTAGTATAGATCTCGCAGGACTAGCGGGAGGGCCTTACAATGAGCAGTTCTTC
TRBJ2-3 many TRBV7-3 - CASSLLEDTQYF TGTGCCAGCAGCTTACTAGAAGATACGCAGTATTTT
TRBJ2-1 few TRBV4-3 TRBD2 CASSQDGSGSSNEQFF TGCGCCAGCAGCCAAGATGGGAGCGGGAGTAGTAATGAGCAGTTCTTC
TRBJ2-2 many TRBV6-2/TRBV6-3 - CASSYVRTGELFF TGTGCCAGCAGTTACGTCCGTACCGGGGAGCTGTTTTTT
TRBJ1-5 many TRBV28 - CASRSSQPQHF TGTGCCAGCAGGTCTTCGCAGCCCCAGCATTTT
TRBJ2-2 - TRBV19 TRBD1 CASSTYRGPPPGELFF TGTGCCAGTAGTACCTACAGGGGACCGCCGCCCGGGGAGCTGTTTTTT
TRBJ2-5 few TRBV24-1 TRBD1 CATSGLTGDQETQYF TGTGCCACCAGTGGTCTCACAGGGGACCAAGAGACCCAGTACTTC
TRBJ1-5 - TRBV24-1 - CATSVDNSNQPQHF TGTGCCACCAGTGTAGACAATAGCAATCAGCCCCAGCATTTT
TRBJ2-7 once TRBV6-5 - CASSYGHRAPEQYF TGTGCCAGCAGTTACGGGCACAGGGCCCCCGAGCAGTACTTC
TRBJ2-5 - TRBV5-1 TRBD1 CASSSGTGWQETQYF TGCGCCAGCAGCTCCGGGACAGGCTGGCAAGAGACCCAGTACTTC
TRBJ2-2 few TRBV20-1 - CSANRVTGELFF TGCAGTGCTAACAGGGTAACCGGGGAGCTGTTTTTT
TRBJ2-2 few TRBV20-1 TRBD1 CSAYDRVHTGELFF TGCAGTGCATACGACAGGGTTCACACCGGGGAGCTGTTTTTT
TRBJ1-2 many TRBV2 - CALSGRTDYGYTF TGTGCCTTAAGCGGTCGGACGGACTATGGCTACACCTTC